The present TCR beta chain was sequenced within a study of T-cell reconstitution after alpha-beta-depleted transplantation in children. Study results and limitations: Where alpha-beta T cells came from about two months after transplant was reportedly several hundred expanded graft clones. Several patients had high TCRbeta diversity at day 60; it came from surviving recipient T cells and thymic progenitors.

Unique molecular identifiers were incorporated during preparation of the TCRbeta library. TCRdb used MiXCR to reprocess the PCR reads, holding one entry per CDR3 protein. The table shows about 980,000 distinct CDR3 sequences, with 25% to 35% occurring only once. With 2 bases clipped from V and 2 bases from J, the junction kept 4 bases outside the gene matches. The CDR3 totals 16 residues. Germline lookup yields CDR1 SEHNR and CDR2 FQNEAQ (reference sequence). Many counts were recorded for this clonotype. Antigen specificity is unknown. The chain links TRBV7-9 to TRBJ2-4; the match to TRBD2 covers 9 bases. The TCR comes from a boy under two years old who had a stem cell transplant for SCID, so the T cells may come from the graft donor. The sample here was PBMCs, mostly from graft donor cells, taken 360 days after TCRalphabeta/CD19-depleted stem cell transplant. CDR3 region: CASSLRSGGSKNIQYF. The CDR3 region has the DNA TGTGCCAGCAGCTTACGGAGCGGGGGGTCCAAAAACATTCAGTACTTC.